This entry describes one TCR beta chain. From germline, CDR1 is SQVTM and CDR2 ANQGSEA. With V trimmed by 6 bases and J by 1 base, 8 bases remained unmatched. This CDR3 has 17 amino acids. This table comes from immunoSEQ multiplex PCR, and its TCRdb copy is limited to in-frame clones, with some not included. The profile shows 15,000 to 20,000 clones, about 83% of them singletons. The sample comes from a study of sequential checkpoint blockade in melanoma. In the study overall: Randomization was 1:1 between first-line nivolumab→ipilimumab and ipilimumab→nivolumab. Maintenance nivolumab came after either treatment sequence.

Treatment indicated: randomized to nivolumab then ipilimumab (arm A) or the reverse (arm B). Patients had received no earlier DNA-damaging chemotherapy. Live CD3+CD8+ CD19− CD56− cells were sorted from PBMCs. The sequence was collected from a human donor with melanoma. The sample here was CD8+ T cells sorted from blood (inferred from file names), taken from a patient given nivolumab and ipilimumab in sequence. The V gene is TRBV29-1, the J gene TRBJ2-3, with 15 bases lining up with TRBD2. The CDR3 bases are TGCAGCGTCGCCGGACTAGCGGGGGGGCTCGGCACAGATACGCAGTATTTT. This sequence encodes CSVAGLAGGLGTDTQYF.